The 32 T cell receptor beta chains below all came from one sample that was sequenced in a study of OX40 agonist ivuxolimab in advanced cancers. This table comes from immunoSEQ multiplex PCR, and its TCRdb copy is limited to in-frame clones, with some not included. This sample yields 22,000 or so clones, of which less than 90% are seen a single time; 20% to 25% belongs to the top ten. The starting material was CD4+ or CD8+ T cells sorted from blood, obtained in a trial of the OX40 agonist ivuxolimab. Receptors originate from an adult with an advanced solid tumor such as melanoma, head and neck, liver or kidney cancer.

Worth noting for this clone: Other DNA sequences in this sample translate to the same CDR3. J is TRBJ2-7 and V is TRBV5-6; 11 bases line up with TRBD2. Looked up from germline, CDR1 is SGHDT and CDR2 is YYEEEE. J was trimmed by 4 bases and V by 0 bases; bases with no gene match: 0. CDR3 length: 14 amino acids. The CDR3 loop is CASSLGTSGYEQYF. The CDR3 nucleotides read TGTGCCAGCAGCTTGGGGACTAGCGGGTACGAGCAGTACTTC. The full variable domain, completed using reference TRBV5-6 and TRBJ2-7, is DAGVTQSPTHLIKTRGQQVTLRCSPKSGHDTVSWYQQALGQGPQFIFQYYEEEERQRGNFPDRFSGHQFPNYSSELNVNALLLGDSALYLCASSLGTSGYEQYFGPGTRLTVT.

This clone has a single count. The J gene is TRBJ1-2, the V gene TRBV7-6; 9 bases map to TRBD1. V dropped 5 bases and J dropped 4; count of bases not matched to a gene: 8. Germline V gene lookup returns CDR1 SGHVS and CDR2 FNYEAQ. This CDR3 has 15 residues. CDR3 coding DNA: TGTGCCAGCAGCCTTGACAGGGGGGGCGGCTATGGCTACACCTTC. Translated: CASSLDRGGGYGYTF. Filled out from reference TRBV7-6 and TRBJ1-2, the complete variable domain reads GAGVSQSPRYKVTKRGQDVALRCDPISGHVSLYWYRQALGQGPEFLTYFNYEAQQDKSGLPNDRFSAERPEGSISTLTIQRTEQRDSAMYRCASSLDRGGGYGYTFGSGTRLTVV.

The genes are TRBV15 and TRBJ2-7; 8 nucleotides line up with TRBD2. Looked up from germline, CDR1 is LNHNV and CDR2 is YYDKDF (reference sequence). J gave up 1 base and V 9 bases, and 11 bases lay outside the gene matches. The CDR3 runs 15 residues. The CDR3 DNA follows: TGTGCCACTAGCCCGGGGGTAGCGGGGTCCTACGAGCAGTACTTC. It codes for CATSPGVAGSYEQYF.

The V and J genes are TRBV7-9 and TRBJ1-1; 7 nucleotides match TRBD1. CDR3 length: 16 amino acids. With V trimmed by 4 bases and J by 0 bases, 8 bases remained unmatched. Germline CDR1 and CDR2: SEHNR and FQNEAQ (reference sequence). CDR3 DNA: TGTGCCAGCAGCTCCTGGGACAGTTTAATGAACACTGAAGCTTTCTTT. This sequence encodes CASSSWDSLMNTEAFF.

The chain employs TRBV5-5 and TRBJ2-6; either TRBD1 or TRBD2 may fit D (5 bases each). The CDR3 covers 19 residues. CDR1 and CDR2 (germline): SGHKS, YYEKEE (reference sequence). Trimming shortened V by 1 base and J by 2 bases, and 19 bases separated the two germline ends. This CDR3 reads CASSLTRDLRETGANVLTF. The CDR3 coding sequence is TGTGCCAGCAGCTTGACCCGGGACCTGAGAGAAACTGGGGCCAACGTCCTGACTTTC.

The J gene is TRBJ1-1, the V gene TRBV27; D gene ambiguous. V was cut by 0 bases and J by 2 bases, with 10 bases left in between. The CDR3 has 15 amino acids. The germline gives CDR1 MNHEY, CDR2 SMNVEV (reference sequence). CDR3 loop: CASSLSIRLNTEAFF. The CDR3, as DNA: TGTGCCAGCAGTTTATCGATCCGGTTAAACACTGAAGCTTTCTTT.

This chain links TRBV7-9 with TRBJ2-2; D perhaps matches TRBD1 (6 bases). CDR1 is SEHNR and CDR2 is FQNEAQ in the germline V gene (reference sequence). V lost 5 bases and J lost 5, with 12 bases in between. The CDR3 runs to 14 residues. In DNA, the CDR3 is TGTGCCAGCAGCAACTACAGGGAAACCGGGGAGCTGTTTTTT. This encodes CASSNYRETGELFF.

The V call is TRBV5-1, the J call TRBJ1-1; unclear D gene. V lost 2 bases to trimming and J lost 1 base, with 9 bases between them. CDR1 SGHRS and CDR2 YFSETQ come from the germline V gene. This CDR3 has 14 residues. The DNA of the CDR3 is TGCGCCAGCAGCTTCCTCACCTCGAACACTGAAGCTTTCTTT. It specifies CASSFLTSNTEAFF.

J is TRBJ2-7 and V is TRBV29-1; 11 nucleotides line up with TRBD2. V shed 3 bases, J shed 4 bases, and the junction held 2 bases outside the gene matches. The V gene's germline CDR1 is SQVTM and CDR2 ANQGSEA. This CDR3 is built from 13 residues. The CDR3 here is CSVDLAGGYEQYF. For the CDR3, the DNA is TGCAGCGTTGATCTAGCGGGGGGTTACGAGCAGTACTTC.

V and J are TRBV2 and TRBJ2-1, with D tentatively TRBD2 (6 bases). This CDR3 spans 11 amino acids. From germline, CDR1 is SNHLY and CDR2 FYNNEI. V lost 6 bases and J lost 8, with 8 bases in between. CDR3 nucleotides: TGTGCCAGCAGCGAGCGGGATGAGCAGTTCTTC. Its translation is CASSERDEQFF.

The chain is built from TRBV4-1 and TRBJ2-7; TRBD1 agrees at 7 bases. The V and J ends lost 1 base and 3 bases, in that order; junction bases with no gene match: 3. Germline loops: CDR1 MGHRA, CDR2 YSYEKL. CDR3 length: 14 amino acids. The chain's CDR3 is CASSQVDRVYEQYF. The CDR3 DNA reads TGCGCCAGCAGCCAAGTCGACAGGGTCTACGAGCAGTACTTC.

The V and J genes are TRBV19 and TRBJ2-2; the match to TRBD2 covers 13 bases. This CDR3 is 17 amino acids long. Per the germline V gene, CDR1 is LNHDA and CDR2 is SQIVND (reference sequence). The V and J ends lost 7 bases and 6 bases, in that order; junction bases with no gene match: 11. The DNA for the CDR3 is TGTGCCAGTAATGGACTAGCGGGAGCTGGAATAGCCGGGGAGCTGTTTTTT. It encodes CASNGLAGAGIAGELFF.

The count of this clone is one. The rearrangement joins TRBV27 to TRBJ2-7; 7 nucleotides agree with TRBD1. V lost 1 base, J lost 5 bases, and 8 bases stayed unmatched. Germline values: CDR1 MNHEY, CDR2 SMNVEV (reference sequence). This CDR3 region has 15 residues. The CDR3 here is CASSLWTGRSHEQYF. Here the CDR3 DNA reads TGTGCCAGCAGTTTATGGACAGGCCGGAGCCACGAGCAGTACTTC.

The CDR3 DNA is TGTGCCGGCTCCGGGACTGAGAGCACAGATACGCAGTATTTT. It is translated as CAGSGTESTDTQYF. This chain links TRBV19 with TRBJ2-3, with D tentatively TRBD2 (6 bases). The germline V and J ends were trimmed by 11 bases and 0 bases, with 15 bases remaining between them. The CDR3 has 14 residues. The germline gives CDR1 LNHDA, CDR2 SQIVND (reference sequence).

The rearrangement uses TRBV29-1 and TRBJ2-4; unclear D gene. V was pared by 0 bases and J by 2 bases, with 8 bases between. The CDR3 is 14 residues long. Germline loops: CDR1 SQVTM, CDR2 ANQGSEA. The CDR3: CSVEEAPPKNIQYF. Written as DNA, the CDR3 is TGCAGCGTTGAAGAGGCACCCCCCAAAAACATTCAGTACTTC.

This sequence joins TRBV7-9 and TRBJ2-6; D possibly corresponds to TRBD1 (6 bases). CDR1 and CDR2 (germline): SEHNR, FQNEAQ (reference sequence). The V end lost 5 bases, the J end lost 2 bases, and 13 bases lay between the germline ends. CDR3 length equals 16 residues. The CDR3 region has the DNA TGTGCCAGCAGCCCCCCCGCAGGGGCTGGGGCCAACGTCCTGACTTTC. The encoded protein is CASSPPAGAGANVLTF.

The chain links TRBV4-3 to TRBJ2-1; TRBD2 agrees at 10 bases. The CDR3 extends over 15 amino acids. Unmatched junction bases numbered 3, after V lost 4 bases and J lost 3 bases. The V gene's germline CDR1 is LGHNA and CDR2 YSLEER. Here the CDR3 reads CASSLGLANYNEQFF. The CDR3 region has the DNA TGCGCCAGCAGCCTGGGACTAGCGAACTACAATGAGCAGTTCTTC.

The gene calls are TRBV9 and TRBJ1-4; D unresolved. V gave up 6 bases and J gave up 0 bases, with 15 bases separating them. The length of the CDR3 is 16 residues. CDR1 and CDR2 from the germline V gene are SGDLS and YYNGEE. The CDR3 loop reads CASNPGASATNEKLFF. In nucleotides, the CDR3 is TGTGCCAGCAACCCGGGAGCCAGTGCAACTAATGAAAAACTGTTTTTT.

The chain combines TRBV7-2 with TRBJ1-4; 7 positions agree with TRBD1. The V gene's germline CDR1 is SGHTA and CDR2 FQGNSA. This CDR3 has 15 amino acids. The ends lost 2 bases at V and 8 bases at J; junction bases unmatched: 8. The CDR3 spells CASSLRGQPTEKLFF. CDR3 nucleotide sequence: TGTGCCAGCAGCTTAAGGGGGCAACCCACCGAAAAACTGTTTTTT.

This chain links TRBV2 with TRBJ2-7; 9 bases match TRBD1. This CDR3 is 15 amino acids long. Germline V gene data show CDR1 as SNHLY and CDR2 as FYNNEI. V trimming: 3 bases; J trimming: 3 bases; junction bases outside the gene matches: 6. The CDR3 here is CASSDGGTGRYEQYF. DNA of the CDR3: TGTGCCAGCAGTGACGGCGGGACAGGGCGCTACGAGCAGTACTTC.

The V gene is TRBV7-9, the J gene TRBJ2-7; 8 bases are shared with TRBD1. The V gene end was trimmed by 3 bases and the J gene end by 2 bases; junction bases not matched to a gene: 3. There are 14 residues in the CDR3. Germline CDR1 reads SEHNR; CDR2 reads FQNEAQ (reference sequence). The CDR3 sequence is CASSLRTGPYEQYF. The CDR3 region has the DNA TGTGCCAGCAGCTTGCGGACAGGGCCCTACGAGCAGTACTTC.

For the CDR3, the DNA is TGTGCCAGCAGCTTATGGGCTAGCGGGGGGGCAAATGAGCAGTTCTTC. It encodes CASSLWASGGANEQFF. This chain links TRBV11-2 with TRBJ2-1; 12 bases fit TRBD2. Losses at the gene ends were 2 bases for V and 7 bases for J; bases not matched to a gene: 6. The germline CDR1 and CDR2 sequences are SGHAT and FQNNGV. This CDR3 spans 16 amino acids.

CDR3 sequence reads: CASSESPGTSEDTQYF. The DNA for the CDR3 is TGTGCCAGCAGTGAATCCCCCGGGACATCGGAAGATACGCAGTATTTT. V usage is TRBV2 and J usage is TRBJ2-3, with D possibly TRBD1 on 6 matching bases. V lost 2 bases and J lost 5, with 17 bases in between. CDR1 is SNHLY, CDR2 FYNNEI, per germline. The CDR3 contains 16 residues.

The CDR3 loop reads CASSESTPGQVNQPQHF. CDR3 coding DNA: TGTGCCAGCAGTGAATCAACCCCGGGACAGGTGAATCAGCCCCAGCATTTT. The chain joins TRBV2 to TRBJ1-5; 8 bases are shared with TRBD1. The CDR3 covers 17 residues. CDR1 and CDR2 (germline): SNHLY, FYNNEI. V gave up 2 bases and J gave up 4 bases; unmatched junction bases: 10.

This clone was counted once. The rearrangement joins TRBV7-9 to TRBJ2-4, with a possible D match to TRBD2 (5 bases). From germline, CDR1 is SEHNR and CDR2 FQNEAQ (reference sequence). Trimming shortened V by 0 bases and J by 12 bases, and 12 bases separated the two germline ends. The CDR3 spans 13 residues. The CDR3 spells CASSLARASGQYF. CDR3 coding DNA: TGTGCCAGCAGCTTAGCGCGGGCCAGCGGTCAGTACTTC. Variable domain in full (rest from reference TRBV7-9 and TRBJ2-4): DTGVSQNPRHKITKRGQNVTFRCDPISEHNRLYWYRQTLGQGPEFLTYFQNEAQLEKSRLLSDRFSAERPKGSFSTLEIQRTEQGDSAMYLCASSLARASGQYFGAGTRLSVL.

CDR3 amino acids: CASSQDQGPEQYF. CDR3 DNA sequence: TGCGCCAGCAGCCAAGACCAGGGGCCCGAGCAGTACTTC. The rearrangement links TRBV4-3 to TRBJ2-7, with D tentatively TRBD1 (6 bases). Trimming removed 0 bases at V and 6 bases at J, with 9 bases between. Germline V gene lookup returns CDR1 LGHNA and CDR2 YSLEER. The CDR3 consists of 13 residues.

This clone was detected only once. CDR3 region: CASSLHRFTDTQYF. CDR3 bases: TGTGCCAGCAGCTTACACAGGTTCACAGATACGCAGTATTTT. The rearrangement uses TRBV5-6 and TRBJ2-3; a weak D match, TRBD1 (5 bases). The germline V gene has CDR1 SGHDT and CDR2 YYEEEE. Trimming shortened V by 2 bases and J by 2 bases, and 9 bases separated the two germline ends. This CDR3 spans 14 amino acids.

The V call is TRBV27, the J call TRBJ2-2; tentative D call: TRBD1 (5 bases). This CDR3 has 15 amino acids. Germline lookup yields CDR1 MNHEY and CDR2 SMNVEV (reference sequence). Trimming pared 4 bases from V and 2 bases from J, leaving 11 bases between. The CDR3 is CASSSTDDNTGELFF. CDR3 DNA sequence: TGTGCCAGCAGTTCGACAGATGACAACACCGGGGAGCTGTTTTTT.

The chain carries TRBV19 and TRBJ1-5; weak D call: TRBD1 (6 bases). Trimming pared 9 bases from V and 0 bases from J, leaving 21 bases between. The CDR3 spans 17 residues. The V gene's germline CDR1 is LNHDA and CDR2 SQIVND (reference sequence). In nucleotides, the CDR3 is TGTGCCAGCAAGGCAGGGGAGGAATTCTATAGCAATCAGCCCCAGCATTTT. Amino acids: CASKAGEEFYSNQPQHF.

The rearrangement links TRBV6-4 to TRBJ2-7, with D hard to call. CDR3 length: 15 amino acids. Trimming removed 8 bases from V and 6 bases from J, with 23 bases in between. Germline CDR1 is MRHNA and CDR2 is SNTAGT. This chain's CDR3 is CASPQARALLSEQYF. The CDR3 DNA follows: TGTGCCAGCCCCCAAGCCCGGGCCCTTCTCTCCGAGCAGTACTTC.

The chain combines TRBV27 with TRBJ2-2; D gene uncertain. Germline V gives CDR1 MNHEY, CDR2 SMNVEV (reference sequence). V shed 5 bases and J shed 5 bases, with 9 bases lying between them. This CDR3 has 13 amino acids. The CDR3 DNA sequence: TGTGCCAGCAGTCTACAGAGTACCGGGGAGCTGTTTTTT. Its translation: CASSLQSTGELFF.

This chain connects TRBV6-5 to TRBJ1-2; D is unclear. The CDR3 has 14 residues. V gave up 7 bases and J gave up 8 bases, with 20 bases separating them. Looked up from germline, CDR1 is MNHEY and CDR2 is SVGAGI. The CDR3 here is CASNQLGERAGYTF. The CDR3 DNA reads as TGTGCCAGCAACCAATTGGGAGAAAGGGCCGGCTACACCTTC.